Given below is one T cell receptor beta chain in context. Antigen specificity is unknown. Trimming cost V 4 bases and J 0 bases, with 24 bases left between them. Germline CDR1 reads MNHEY; CDR2 reads SMNVEV (reference sequence). The CDR3 covers 19 residues. This sample is part of a study of cytomegalovirus exposure and HLA in healthy donors. Overall study findings and caveats: The study labeled 150 or so TCR beta chains cytomegalovirus-associated. Indistinguishable V segments such as TRBV6-2 and TRBV6-3 were excluded. Beyond CMV serostatus, there was no information to go on about immune exposure. Reported results showed that the classifier diagnosed cytomegalovirus status with high specificity and sensitivity.

The study ran its PCR with 60 Vbeta and 13 Jbeta primers. Libraries were prepared by immunoSEQ multiplex PCR; TCRdb keeps only in-frame clonotypes and omits some of them. The repertoire has 120,000 or so clones, roughly 78% of them found once; the top ten carry under 13%. Sequencing was done on a sample of PBMCs. The clonotype originates from a man aged 25-45 years in good health and CMV-seropositive. The chain recombines TRBV27 with TRBJ1-1; D unresolved. This CDR3 reads CASSSRRFYPDLMNTEAFF. The CDR3 region has the DNA TGTGCCAGCAGTTCCCGTCGGTTTTATCCCGATTTAATGAACACTGAAGCTTTCTTT.